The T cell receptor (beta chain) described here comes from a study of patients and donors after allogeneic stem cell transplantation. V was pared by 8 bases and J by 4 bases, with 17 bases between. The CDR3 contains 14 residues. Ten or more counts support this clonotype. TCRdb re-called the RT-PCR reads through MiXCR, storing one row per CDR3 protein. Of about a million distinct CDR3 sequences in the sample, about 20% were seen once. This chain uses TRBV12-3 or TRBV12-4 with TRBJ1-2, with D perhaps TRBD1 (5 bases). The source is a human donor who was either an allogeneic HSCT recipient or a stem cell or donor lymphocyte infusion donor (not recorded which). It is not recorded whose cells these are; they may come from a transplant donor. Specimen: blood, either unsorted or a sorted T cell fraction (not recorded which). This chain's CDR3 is CASQLGRGPYGYTF. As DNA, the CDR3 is TGTGCCAGCCAACTCGGGAGGGGTCCCTATGGCTACACCTTC.